Below are 32 T cell receptor beta chains sequenced from a single sample in a study of beta chain features in type 1 diabetes. What was sequenced were expressed TCRB transcripts, since all of the isolated RNA had been reverse transcribed. Clones were sequenced by immunoSEQ multiplex PCR, and TCRdb holds only the in-frame ones, with some missing. The table has 810,000 or so clones, 17% seen once. Input material: naive CD4+ T cells from blood. The receptor set was obtained from a woman under 30 in good health.

This clone was seen more than once but under ten times. The rearrangement joins TRBV19 to TRBJ2-1; 7 bases line up with TRBD2. The CDR3 contains 16 residues. The germline V gene encodes CDR1 LNHDA and CDR2 SQIVND (reference sequence). The ends lost 6 bases at V and 2 bases at J; junction bases unmatched: 10. The CDR3 nucleotides are TGTGCCAGTAGCCCTCTAGCGGAGCGACCCTACAATGAGCAGTTCTTC. Encoded protein: CASSPLAERPYNEQFF.

The chain joins TRBV18 to TRBJ2-7, with TRBD1 matching 9 bases. Trimming cost V 3 bases and J 4 bases; bases outside gene matches: 7. Germline CDR1 KGHSH, CDR2 LQKENI. The CDR3 loop spans 15 amino acids. The CDR3 loop is CASSPTGTGKYEQYF. The DNA for the CDR3 is TGTGCCAGCTCACCCACCGGGACAGGGAAATACGAGCAGTACTTC. Full variable domain (missing parts from reference TRBV18 and TRBJ2-7): NAGVMQNPRHLVRRRGQEARLRCSPMKGHSHVYWYRQLPEEGLKFMVYLQKENIIDESGMPKERFSAEFPKEGPSILRIQQVVRGDSAAYFCASSPTGTGKYEQYFGPGTRLTVT.

The genes are TRBV5-1 and TRBJ2-5; 11 bases agree with TRBD2. CDR3 length: 14 amino acids. Per germline, CDR1 SGHRS and CDR2 YFSETQ. V was clipped by 10 bases and J by 4 bases; unmatched bases: 9. The CDR3: CALVAGGGRETQYF. The CDR3 nucleotides read TGCGCCTTAGTAGCGGGAGGGGGAAGAGAGACCCAGTACTTC.

CDR3 nucleotides: TGCGCCAGCAGCCCCCGACTGACTAGCGGTTACAATGAGCAGTTCTTC. It yields the protein CASSPRLTSGYNEQFF. The chain is built from TRBV4-3 and TRBJ2-1; TRBD2 matches 9 bases. Trimming cost V 4 bases and J 4 bases; bases outside gene matches: 8. The CDR3 spans 16 residues. Germline V gene data show CDR1 as LGHNA and CDR2 as YSLEER.

This chain uses TRBV19 with TRBJ1-5, with TRBD1 matching over 7 bases. CDR3 length: 17 residues. The ends lost 3 bases at V and 0 bases at J; junction bases unmatched: 8. In germline, CDR1 is LNHDA, CDR2 SQIVND (reference sequence). CDR3 sequence: CASSILDRDYSNQPQHF. CDR3 DNA sequence: TGTGCCAGTAGTATTCTCGACAGGGACTATAGCAATCAGCCCCAGCATTTT.

This clone was counted a few times. The chain uses TRBV7-9 and TRBJ2-1; D is undetermined. The germline CDR1 and CDR2 sequences are SEHNR and FQNEAQ (reference sequence). This CDR3 region has 13 residues. The ends were cut back, 8 bases at V and 8 bases at J, with 16 bases in the middle. Written as DNA, the CDR3 is TGTGCCAGCCTAAGATACGCGAATGATGAGCAGTTCTTC. Translating it yields CASLRYANDEQFF.

This clone has more than one count but fewer than ten. V is TRBV10-3 and J is TRBJ2-3; D ambiguous. V shed 8 bases and J shed 1 base, with 10 bases lying between them. The CDR3 has 13 amino acids. Germline CDR1 ENHRY, CDR2 SYGVKD. The CDR3 is CAIGPAGTDTQYF. The DNA for the CDR3 is TGTGCCATCGGTCCCGCAGGCACAGATACGCAGTATTTT.

A few counts support this clone. The V and J genes are TRBV5-6 and TRBJ2-7; unclear D gene. Germline values: CDR1 SGHDT, CDR2 YYEEEE. This CDR3 has 12 amino acids. V was clipped by 0 bases and J by 7 bases, with 8 bases between them. CDR3 sequence: CASSLGMQEQYF. The CDR3 DNA is TGTGCCAGCAGCTTGGGTATGCAAGAGCAGTACTTC.

The V call is TRBV6-6, the J call TRBJ1-1; D is uncertain. V shed 0 bases and J shed 1 base, with 9 bases lying between them. The germline gives CDR1 MNHNY, CDR2 SVGAGI (reference sequence). This CDR3 is built from 15 residues. The CDR3 DNA is TGTGCCAGCAGTTACTCGTGGCAGGCGAACACTGAAGCTTTCTTT. It codes for CASSYSWQANTEAFF.

The chain is built from TRBV28 and TRBJ1-5; no definite D call. The germline V gene has CDR1 MDHEN and CDR2 SYDVKM. The CDR3 is 11 residues long. Trimming shortened V by 5 bases and J by 4 bases, and 3 bases separated the two germline ends. CDR3 protein: CASSKNQPQHF. In DNA form, the CDR3 reads TGTGCCAGCAGTAAAAATCAGCCCCAGCATTTT.

This clone turned up a few times. The genes are TRBV6-6 and TRBJ2-1; no clear D gene. The length of the CDR3 is 10 residues. From germline, CDR1 is MNHNY and CDR2 SVGAGI (reference sequence). The V and J ends lost 5 bases and 5 bases respectively, with 1 base between them. The DNA for the CDR3 is TGTGCCAGCAGTAACAATGAGCAGTTCTTC. As protein: CASSNNEQFF.

V gene TRBV27 combines with J gene TRBJ2-7; 11 bases agree with TRBD2. This CDR3 is 15 amino acids long. J was trimmed by 6 bases and V by 5 bases; bases with no gene match: 9. In germline, CDR1 is MNHEY, CDR2 SMNVEV (reference sequence). The chain's CDR3 is CASSINGLAGAEQYF. The DNA for the CDR3 is TGTGCCAGCAGTATAAACGGACTAGCGGGTGCCGAGCAGTACTTC.

The chain has TRBV7-2 and TRBJ2-7; D perhaps matches TRBD1 (5 bases). CDR3 length: 17 residues. Germline loops: CDR1 SGHTA, CDR2 FQGNSA. The V end was cut by 5 bases, the J end by 1 base, with 21 bases between. The CDR3 reads CASSQKGQASQSYEQYF. As DNA, the CDR3 is TGTGCCAGCAGCCAGAAGGGGCAAGCTAGTCAATCCTACGAGCAGTACTTC.

The chain links TRBV18 to TRBJ2-7, with 8 bases fitting TRBD1. The CDR3 contains 16 residues. Trimming removed 0 bases from V and 2 bases from J; junction bases left unmatched: 6. Germline CDR1 is KGHSH and CDR2 is LQKENI. CDR3 sequence: CASSPPLGQGPYEQYF. The CDR3 DNA follows: TGTGCCAGCTCACCACCGCTCGGACAGGGACCCTACGAGCAGTACTTC.

The chain couples TRBV7-3 to TRBJ2-1; D is possibly TRBD2 (6 bases). This CDR3 is built from 15 residues. Germline loops: CDR1 SGHTA, CDR2 FQGTGA. Trimming shortened V by 0 bases and J by 4 bases, and 10 bases separated the two germline ends. The CDR3 loop reads CASSLTPREYNEQFF. DNA of the CDR3: TGTGCCAGCAGCTTAACACCCCGGGAGTACAATGAGCAGTTCTTC.

The rearrangement joins TRBV18 to TRBJ2-5; 8 bases match TRBD1. The J segment lost 5 bases and the V segment lost 3 bases, leaving 5 bases of the junction unmatched. CDR3 length equals 14 residues. CDR1 is KGHSH, CDR2 LQKENI, per germline. The CDR3 DNA reads as TGTGCCAGCTCACCCAGGACAGGGACGGAGACCCAGTACTTC. This encodes CASSPRTGTETQYF.

In this sample, this clone turned up a few times. The chain couples TRBV7-9 to TRBJ2-3; D uncertain. CDR1 is SEHNR and CDR2 is FQNEAQ in the germline V gene (reference sequence). CDR3 size: 16 residues. The V and J ends lost 2 bases and 2 bases respectively, with 14 bases between them. CDR3 in amino acids: CASSLSAGMYTDTQYF. The CDR3 nucleotides read TGTGCCAGCAGCTTATCGGCCGGAATGTACACAGATACGCAGTATTTT. Full variable domain (rest looked up from reference TRBV7-9 and TRBJ2-3): DTGVSQNPRHKITKRGQNVTFRCDPISEHNRLYWYRQTLGQGPEFLTYFQNEAQLEKSRLLSDRFSAERPKGSFSTLEIQRTEQGDSAMYLCASSLSAGMYTDTQYFGPGTRLTVL.

The V and J genes are TRBV10-2 and TRBJ2-4; tentatively, D is TRBD2 (6 bases). The germline V and J ends were trimmed by 2 bases and 15 bases, with 20 bases remaining between them. The CDR3 has 14 amino acids. CDR1 is WSHSY and CDR2 is SAAADI in the germline V gene. CDR3 loop: CASSETSTTSSTYF. The CDR3 nucleotides read TGCGCCAGCAGTGAGACGTCCACCACTAGCAGCACGTACTTC.

This clone came up a few times. CDR3 loop: CASSYSGGGPFEQFF. The DNA for the CDR3 is TGTGCCAGCAGTTACTCTGGGGGAGGGCCTTTTGAGCAGTTCTTC. J is TRBJ2-1 and V is TRBV6-6, with 7 bases lining up with TRBD2. The CDR3 runs to 15 residues. In germline, CDR1 is MNHNY, CDR2 SVGAGI (reference sequence). With V trimmed by 0 bases and J by 9 bases, 8 bases remained unmatched.

In its sample, this clone was seen a few times. Distinct nucleotide sequences in the sample also encode this CDR3. The chain couples TRBV9 to TRBJ2-5; possible D gene TRBD2, 5 bases. Germline values: CDR1 SGDLS, CDR2 YYNGEE. V was clipped by 0 bases and J by 2 bases, with 5 bases between them. CDR3 size: 13 residues. CDR3 DNA: TGTGCCAGCAGCGTAGGACTACAAGAGACCCAGTACTTC. This translates into CASSVGLQETQYF.

This clone was seen a few times. The chain couples TRBV5-1 to TRBJ2-5, with 10 bases that match TRBD1. Germline CDR1 and CDR2: SGHRS and YFSETQ. The CDR3 consists of 16 residues. V gave up 4 bases and J gave up 3 bases; unmatched junction bases: 9. CDR3: CASSPARTGGEETQYF. DNA of the CDR3: TGCGCCAGCAGCCCCGCGCGGACAGGGGGTGAAGAGACCCAGTACTTC. The entire variable domain, with the rest obtained from reference TRBV5-1 and TRBJ2-5, is as follows: KAGVTQTPRYLIKTRGQQVTLSCSPISGHRSVSWYQQTPGQGLQFLFEYFSETQRNKGNFPGRFSGRQFSNSRSEMNVSTLELGDSALYLCASSPARTGGEETQYFGPGTRLLVL.

This clone turned up a few times. The chain is built from TRBV4-3 and TRBJ2-1; D is uncertain. Germline V gives CDR1 LGHNA, CDR2 YSLEER. Trimming removed 1 base at V and 0 bases at J, with 7 bases between. This CDR3 has 15 residues. The CDR3 DNA sequence: TGCGCCAGCAGCCAAGTGCGGAGCTCCTACAATGAGCAGTTCTTC. Its protein is CASSQVRSSYNEQFF.

This clone showed up just once. Since no conserved phenylalanine or tryptophan closes the CDR3, a read error is the likely cause. The genes are TRBV7-9 and TRBJ1-1; D is possibly TRBD1 (5 bases). There are 13 residues in the CDR3. V dropped 6 bases and J dropped 1 base, with 9 bases sitting between them. Germline V gene data show CDR1 as SEHNR and CDR2 as FQNEAQ (reference sequence). DNA of the CDR3: TGTGCCAGCAGTTGGGACGCGAACACTGAAGCTTTCCTT. The encoded protein is CASSWDANTEAFL.

The genes are TRBV10-3 and TRBJ2-1; TRBD1 is a possible D gene (6 bases). CDR3 length: 15 amino acids. Trimming removed 2 bases at V and 2 bases at J, with 10 bases between. CDR1 is ENHRY and CDR2 is SYGVKD in the germline V gene. DNA for the CDR3: TGTGCCATCAGTGAGCTCGGGACAACCTACAATGAGCAGTTCTTC. It encodes CAISELGTTYNEQFF.

This clone has only a few counts. The chain links TRBV19 to TRBJ1-2, with 7 bases aligning to TRBD1. The V segment lost 5 bases and the J segment 4 bases; nucleotides outside the gene matches: 7. This CDR3 spans 14 amino acids. Germline V lookup: CDR1 LNHDA, CDR2 SQIVND (reference sequence). The CDR3 nucleotides are TGTGCCAGTAGTGCCCGGGGACAGCCCTATGGCTACACCTTC. Protein sequence: CASSARGQPYGYTF.

The gene calls are TRBV6-6 and TRBJ2-7; 10 nucleotides align to TRBD2. There are 15 residues in the CDR3. Germline loops: CDR1 MNHNY, CDR2 SVGAGI (reference sequence). Trimming took 5 bases from V and 4 from J; bases not matched to a gene: 8. CDR3 residues: CASSTIAGGIYEQYF. CDR3 bases: TGTGCCAGCAGTACAATAGCGGGAGGAATATACGAGCAGTACTTC.

The table lists this clone with a few counts. The chain couples TRBV19 to TRBJ2-5; D is possibly TRBD1 (6 bases). The CDR3 contains 13 residues. V dropped 4 bases and J dropped 2 bases, with 8 bases sitting between them. The germline V gene encodes CDR1 LNHDA and CDR2 SQIVND (reference sequence). The CDR3 loop is CASSTTGQETQYF. CDR3 nucleotide sequence: TGTGCCAGTAGTACCACAGGGCAAGAGACCCAGTACTTC.

V and J are TRBV7-2 and TRBJ2-7, with 7 bases fitting TRBD1. Germline CDR1 is SGHTA and CDR2 is FQGNSA. This CDR3 spans 14 amino acids. V was pared by 2 bases and J by 0 bases, with 1 base of the junction left unmatched. The CDR3, as DNA: TGTGCCAGCAGCTTACAGGGGGACTCCTACGAGCAGTACTTC. It encodes CASSLQGDSYEQYF.

This clone was counted a few times. The chain combines TRBV28 with TRBJ2-7; 10 bases line up with TRBD2. V was pared by 7 bases and J by 3 bases, with 15 bases of the junction left unmatched. In germline, CDR1 is MDHEN, CDR2 SYDVKM. The length of the CDR3 is 17 residues. The CDR3 loop is CASTTSSGTSVFYEQYF. The CDR3, as DNA: TGTGCCAGCACCACGTCGTCCGGGACTAGCGTTTTCTACGAGCAGTACTTC.

CDR3 protein: CAWIRQVNEQFF. CDR3 DNA sequence: TGTGCCTGGATACGGCAGGTCAATGAGCAGTTCTTC. The rearrangement joins TRBV30 to TRBJ2-1, with no clear D. The V end lost 4 bases, the J end lost 6 bases, and 10 bases lay between the germline ends. This CDR3 contains 12 residues. Germline V gene lookup returns CDR1 GTSNPN and CDR2 SVGIG (reference sequence).

The chain recombines TRBV5-4 with TRBJ2-1, with 8 bases identical to TRBD2. Germline V gene lookup returns CDR1 SGHNT and CDR2 YYREEE (reference sequence). The length of the CDR3 is 14 residues. V shed 6 bases and J 6 bases; nucleotides not matched to a gene: 8. CDR3 sequence (DNA): TGTGCCAGCACCCCGGGGGGGAAGGTCAATGAGCAGTTCTTC. This gives the protein CASTPGGKVNEQFF.

This clone has only a few counts. The chain employs TRBV19 and TRBJ2-7; 9 bases line up with TRBD1. The trim removed 5 bases at V and 5 bases at J, leaving 7 bases unmatched. Per the germline V gene, CDR1 is LNHDA and CDR2 is SQIVND (reference sequence). CDR3 length: 14 residues. The CDR3 reads CASSPGQGNNEQYF. DNA of the CDR3: TGTGCCAGTAGTCCTGGACAGGGGAATAACGAGCAGTACTTC.